A selection of T cell receptor beta chains follows, all from one sample in a study of tumor-infiltrating lymphocytes in primary liver carcinoma. Via MiXCR, TCRdb re-called the multiplex PCR reads, giving one row per CDR3 protein. The data contain 100,000 to 150,000 distinct CDR3 sequences, 55% to 75% of them singletons. The sequenced material came from liver tumor tissue from sampling region 3. The receptors were sampled from a woman aged 60-70 years with primary liver carcinoma and hepatitis B virus infection. Both conserved end residues are part of each CDR3. The order of the fields is CDR3 protein, J gene, V gene.

CASTPRGTSGRETQYF	TRBJ2-5	TRBV28
CASSLKRGTEAFF	TRBJ1-1	TRBV11-3
CASSLTGMDTEAFF	TRBJ1-1	TRBV5-1
CVSSPLGSTNIEAFF	TRBJ1-1	TRBV11-1
CASSPRTRIQEAQYF	TRBJ2-5	TRBV11-2
CASSLTLAGGHGTDTQYF	TRBJ2-3	TRBV11-1
CASSSYGLAGGREQYF	TRBJ2-7	TRBV5-6
CASSYSAGVSYEQYF	TRBJ2-7	TRBV6-6
CASSSRTPGAGELFF	TRBJ2-2	TRBV28
CASSPSGTSGSYTQYF	TRBJ2-3	TRBV12-3/TRBV12-4
CASSTGLAWEQETQYF	TRBJ2-5	TRBV6-2/TRBV6-3
CASTFIGLSGNTIYF	TRBJ1-3	TRBV28
CASSLAPHGTGYGYTF	TRBJ1-2	TRBV5-4
CASGGSSVYEQYF	TRBJ2-7	TRBV12-3/TRBV12-4
CTSSLTGGVGQPQHF	TRBJ1-5	TRBV12-3/TRBV12-4
CASSTPSGPNNEQFF	TRBJ2-1	TRBV5-1
CASSQLRLADTQYF	TRBJ2-3	TRBV5-5
CATSVRGEASGITYEQFF	TRBJ2-1	TRBV11-2
CASSRTGTGNTEAFF	TRBJ1-1	TRBV12-3/TRBV12-4
CASSFPVSGGKEQFF	TRBJ2-1	TRBV28
CASSESRLDTEAFF	TRBJ1-1	TRBV6-1
CASSTPGERLFF	TRBJ1-4	TRBV4-1